This T cell receptor (beta chain) was documented in a study of T cell repertoires in cytomegalovirus infection. On the study more broadly: The authors used CMV epitopes that were HLA-C-restricted (recently identified) and HLA-B-restricted (well studied). In public TCR beta signatures, there were indications of both CMV infection and matching HLA type.

Findings and caveats of the study: HLA-C-restricted CMV-specific TCR beta clonotypes were dominant in the ex vivo response.

TCRdb re-called the reads through MiXCR, storing one row per CDR3 protein. The repertoire holds 50,000 to 55,000 distinct CDR3 sequences, around 20% seen once, with less than 30% in the top ten. This clonotype was observed at least ten times. The antigen remains unidentified. V was clipped by 1 base and J by 5 bases, with 15 bases between them. There are 15 residues in the CDR3. In germline, CDR1 is SGHVS, CDR2 FNYEAQ. This receptor was obtained from a human donor in good health (CMV status not recorded). Some clones in this sample may be carry-over from other donors' samples. The chain employs TRBV7-6 and TRBJ2-7; possible D gene TRBD2, 7 bases. The material was CD8+ T cells from cultured PBMCs, obtained from culture after CMV antigen stimulation. The CDR3 DNA is TGTGCCAGCAGCTTAGGATGGGGGGGGGCCGACGAGCAGTACTTC. It is translated as CASSLGWGGADEQYF.